This TCR beta chain was captured in a study of blood T cells in healthy people across ages. As concerns this clonotype: Its antigen is still unknown. An end of the junction differs from the germline gene, which may be a read error.

It was with a sample-barcoded 5' primer and a J-beta primer mix that a second PCR of about 6 to 12 cycles was run. A template-switch adaptor that had 12 random nucleotides put a tag on each cDNA molecule. A single record per CDR3 protein comes from TCRdb applying MiXCR to the 5' RACE reads. The sample includes hundreds of thousands of distinct CDR3 sequences, 29% of them seen just once. Study-level findings and limits: More naive CD4+ cells and higher diversity were found in long-lived than in aged donors. The lack of PBMC sorting stopped any conclusive naive versus antigen-experienced comparison. TCR beta diversity correlated strongly with naive T cell percentage.

Specimen: blood. This clonotype originated in a woman older than 75 in good health.

CDR3 loop: CAGSWDRGVTGELFF. CDR3 bases: TGTGCCGGCAGCTGGGACAGGGGGGTCACCGGGGAGCTGTTTTTT. This chain links TRBV7-2 with TRBJ2-2; 11 positions agree with TRBD1. This CDR3 region has 15 residues. Germline V CDR1 and CDR2: SGHTA, FQGNSA.